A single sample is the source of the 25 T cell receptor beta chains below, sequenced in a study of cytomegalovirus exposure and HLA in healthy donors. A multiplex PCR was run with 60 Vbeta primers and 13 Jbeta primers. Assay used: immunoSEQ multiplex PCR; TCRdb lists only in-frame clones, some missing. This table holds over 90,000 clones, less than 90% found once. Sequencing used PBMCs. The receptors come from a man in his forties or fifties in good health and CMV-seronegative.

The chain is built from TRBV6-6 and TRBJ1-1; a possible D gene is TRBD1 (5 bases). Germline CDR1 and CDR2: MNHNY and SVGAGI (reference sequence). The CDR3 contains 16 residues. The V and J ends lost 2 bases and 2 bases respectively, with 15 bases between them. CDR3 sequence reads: CASSYPLGQRNTEAFF. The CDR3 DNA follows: TGTGCCAGCAGTTACCCACTGGGGCAGCGCAACACTGAAGCTTTCTTT.

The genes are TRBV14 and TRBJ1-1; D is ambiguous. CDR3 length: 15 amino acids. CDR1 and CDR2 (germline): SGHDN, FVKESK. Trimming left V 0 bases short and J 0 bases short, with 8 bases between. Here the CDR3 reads CASSQDRILNTEAFF. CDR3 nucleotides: TGTGCCAGCAGCCAAGACAGGATTCTGAACACTGAAGCTTTCTTT. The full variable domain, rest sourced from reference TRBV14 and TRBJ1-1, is EAGVTQFPSHSVIEKGQTVTLRCDPISGHDNLYWYRRVMGKEIKFLLHFVKESKQDESGMPNNRFLAERTGGTYSTLKVQPAELEDSGVYFCASSQDRILNTEAFFGQGTRLTVV.

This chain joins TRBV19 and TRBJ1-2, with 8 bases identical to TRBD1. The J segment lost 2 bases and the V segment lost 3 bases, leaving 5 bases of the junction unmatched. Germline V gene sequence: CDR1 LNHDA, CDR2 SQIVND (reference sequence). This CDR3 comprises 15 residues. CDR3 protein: CASSMVQGANYGYTF. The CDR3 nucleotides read TGTGCCAGTAGTATGGTCCAGGGGGCGAACTATGGCTACACCTTC.

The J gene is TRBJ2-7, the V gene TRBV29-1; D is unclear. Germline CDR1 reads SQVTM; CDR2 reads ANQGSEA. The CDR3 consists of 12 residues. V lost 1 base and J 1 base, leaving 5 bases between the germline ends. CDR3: CSVEGRSYEQYF. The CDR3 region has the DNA TGCAGCGTTGAAGGCAGGTCCTACGAGCAGTACTTC.

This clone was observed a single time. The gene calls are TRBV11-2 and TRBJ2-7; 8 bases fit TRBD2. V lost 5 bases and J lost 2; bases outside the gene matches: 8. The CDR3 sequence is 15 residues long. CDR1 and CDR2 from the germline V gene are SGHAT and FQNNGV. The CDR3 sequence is CASSPLSGGAYEQYF. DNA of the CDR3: TGTGCCAGCAGCCCCCTCAGCGGGGGCGCCTACGAGCAGTACTTC.

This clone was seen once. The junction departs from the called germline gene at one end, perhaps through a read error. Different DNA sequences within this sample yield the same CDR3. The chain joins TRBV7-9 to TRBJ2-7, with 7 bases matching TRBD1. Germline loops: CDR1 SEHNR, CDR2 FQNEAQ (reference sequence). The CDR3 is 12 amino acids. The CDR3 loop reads CSSSPQGYEQYF. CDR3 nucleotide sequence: TGTTCCAGCAGTCCACAGGGGTACGAGCAGTACTTC.

Written as DNA, the CDR3 is TGTGCCAGCAGCTTGAGACTAGCGGGGGGGCTCCAAGAGACCCAGTACTTC. It yields the protein CASSLRLAGGLQETQYF. The V call is TRBV5-6, the J call TRBJ2-5, with TRBD2 matching over 14 bases. The CDR3 has 17 residues. Germline CDR1 and CDR2: SGHDT and YYEEEE. The J segment lost 1 base and the V segment lost 1 base, leaving 3 bases of the junction unmatched.

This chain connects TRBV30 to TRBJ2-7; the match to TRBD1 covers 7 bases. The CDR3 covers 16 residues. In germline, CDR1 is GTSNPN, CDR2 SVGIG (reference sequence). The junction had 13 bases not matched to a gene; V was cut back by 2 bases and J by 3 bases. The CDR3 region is CAWSPARTGWVYEQYF. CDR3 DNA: TGTGCCTGGAGTCCAGCGAGGACAGGATGGGTCTACGAGCAGTACTTC. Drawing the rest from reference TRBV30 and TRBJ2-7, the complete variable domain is SQTIHQWPATLVQPVGSPLSLECTVEGTSNPNLYWYRQAAGRGLQLLFYSVGIGQISSEVPQNLSASRPQDRQFILSSKKLLLSDSGFYLCAWSPARTGWVYEQYFGPGTRLTVT.

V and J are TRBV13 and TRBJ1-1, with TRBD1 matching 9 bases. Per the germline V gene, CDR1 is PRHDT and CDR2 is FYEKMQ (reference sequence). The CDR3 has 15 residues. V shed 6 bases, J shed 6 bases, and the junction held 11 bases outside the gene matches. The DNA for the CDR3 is TGTGCCAGCAGTGGTTCAGGACAGGGGTCGGCTGAAGCTTTCTTT. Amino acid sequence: CASSGSGQGSAEAFF.

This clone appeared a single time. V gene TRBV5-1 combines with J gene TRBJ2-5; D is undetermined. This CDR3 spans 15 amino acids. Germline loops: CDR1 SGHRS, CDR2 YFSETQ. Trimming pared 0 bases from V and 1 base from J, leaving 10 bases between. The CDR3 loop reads CASSLDATFQETQYF. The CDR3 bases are TGCGCCAGCAGCTTGGACGCTACCTTCCAAGAGACCCAGTACTTC.

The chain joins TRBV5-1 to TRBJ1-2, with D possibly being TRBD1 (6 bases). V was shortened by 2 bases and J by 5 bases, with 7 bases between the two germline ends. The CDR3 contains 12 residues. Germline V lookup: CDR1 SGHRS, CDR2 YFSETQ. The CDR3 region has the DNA TGCGCCAGCAGCTTTACAGGGTATGGCTACACCTTC. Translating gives CASSFTGYGYTF.

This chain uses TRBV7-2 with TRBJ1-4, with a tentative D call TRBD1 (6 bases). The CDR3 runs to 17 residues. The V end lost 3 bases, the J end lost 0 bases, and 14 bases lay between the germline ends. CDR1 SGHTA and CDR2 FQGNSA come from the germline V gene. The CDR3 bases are TGTGCCAGCAGCTTCTCAGGGGAGGGCTCAACTAATGAAAAACTGTTTTTT. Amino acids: CASSFSGEGSTNEKLFF.

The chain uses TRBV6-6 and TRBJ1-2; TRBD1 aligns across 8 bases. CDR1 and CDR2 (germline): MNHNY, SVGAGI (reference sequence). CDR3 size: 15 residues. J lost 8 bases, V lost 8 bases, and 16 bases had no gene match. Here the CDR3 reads CASGMDRVFSLGYTF. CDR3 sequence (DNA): TGTGCCAGCGGCATGGACAGGGTCTTCTCGTTGGGCTACACCTTC.

This CDR3 is CASSQDPPLAGGYNEQFF. The CDR3 DNA follows: TGCGCCAGCAGCCAAGACCCCCCTTTAGCGGGGGGGTACAATGAGCAGTTCTTC. This rearrangement joins TRBV4-3 to TRBJ2-1, with 11 bases identical to TRBD2. This CDR3 spans 18 amino acids. V lost 0 bases to trimming and J lost 4 bases; unmatched junction nucleotides: 8. CDR1 is LGHNA, CDR2 YSLEER, per germline.

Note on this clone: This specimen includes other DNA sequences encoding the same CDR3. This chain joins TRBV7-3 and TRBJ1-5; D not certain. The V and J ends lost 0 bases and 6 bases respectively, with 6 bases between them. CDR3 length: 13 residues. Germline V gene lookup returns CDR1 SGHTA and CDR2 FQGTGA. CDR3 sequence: CASSLTSLQPQHF. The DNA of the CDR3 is TGTGCCAGCAGCTTAACGAGCCTTCAGCCCCAGCATTTT.

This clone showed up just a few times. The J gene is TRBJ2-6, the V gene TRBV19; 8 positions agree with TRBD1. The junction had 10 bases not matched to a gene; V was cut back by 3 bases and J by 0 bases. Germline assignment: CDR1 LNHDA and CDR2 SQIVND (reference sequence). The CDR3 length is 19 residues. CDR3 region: CASSISATGAPSGANVLTF. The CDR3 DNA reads TGTGCCAGTAGTATTTCGGCGACAGGGGCCCCCTCTGGGGCCAACGTCCTGACTTTC.

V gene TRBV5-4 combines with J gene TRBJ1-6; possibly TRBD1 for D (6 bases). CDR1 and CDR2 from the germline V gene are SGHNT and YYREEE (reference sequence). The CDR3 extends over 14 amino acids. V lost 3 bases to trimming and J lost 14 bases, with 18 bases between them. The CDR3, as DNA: TGTGCCAGCAGCTGGGGGGGGAAGGGGGGGGCCCTCCACTTT. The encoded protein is CASSWGGKGGALHF.

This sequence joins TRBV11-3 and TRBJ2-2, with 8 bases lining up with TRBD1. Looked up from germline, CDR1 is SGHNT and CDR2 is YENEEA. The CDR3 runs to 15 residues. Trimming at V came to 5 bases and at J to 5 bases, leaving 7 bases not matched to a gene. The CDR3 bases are TGTGCCAGCAGCCCGAGGACAGGGATGACCGGGGAGCTGTTTTTT. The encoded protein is CASSPRTGMTGELFF.

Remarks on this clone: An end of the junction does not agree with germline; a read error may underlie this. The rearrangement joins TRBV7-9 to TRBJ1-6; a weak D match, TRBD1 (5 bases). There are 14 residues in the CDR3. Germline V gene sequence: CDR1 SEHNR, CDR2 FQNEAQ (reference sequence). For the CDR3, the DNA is TGTTCCAGCAGCTCAAGACAGAATAATTCACCCCTCCACTTT. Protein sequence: CSSSSRQNNSPLHF.

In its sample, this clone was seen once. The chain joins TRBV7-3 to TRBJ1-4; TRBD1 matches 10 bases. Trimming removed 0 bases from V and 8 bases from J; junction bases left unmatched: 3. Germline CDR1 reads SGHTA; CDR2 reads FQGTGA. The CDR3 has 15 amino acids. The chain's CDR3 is CASSLTGTGEEKLFF. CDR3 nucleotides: TGTGCCAGCAGCTTAACGGGGACAGGGGAAGAAAAACTGTTTTTT.

The chain's CDR3 is CASSLGRGHETQYF. DNA of the CDR3: TGTGCCAGCAGCTTAGGCAGGGGGCATGAGACCCAGTACTTC. The V call is TRBV7-8, the J call TRBJ2-5; 8 bases align to TRBD1. Germline CDR1 and CDR2: SGHVS and FQNEAQ. This CDR3 spans 14 amino acids. V was clipped by 1 base and J by 5 bases; unmatched bases: 3.

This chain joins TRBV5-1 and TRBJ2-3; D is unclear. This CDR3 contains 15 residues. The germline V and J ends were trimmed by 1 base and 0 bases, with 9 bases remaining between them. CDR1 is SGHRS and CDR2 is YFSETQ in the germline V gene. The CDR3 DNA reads TGCGCCAGCAGCTTGAGACTTTCTAGCACAGATACGCAGTATTTT. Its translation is CASSLRLSSTDTQYF.

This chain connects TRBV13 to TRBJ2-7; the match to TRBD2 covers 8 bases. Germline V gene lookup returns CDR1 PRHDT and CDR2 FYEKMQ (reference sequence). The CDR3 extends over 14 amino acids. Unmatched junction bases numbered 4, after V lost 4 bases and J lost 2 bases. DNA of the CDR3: TGTGCCAGCAGCTCACCGGGACTAGCCTACGAGCAGTACTTC. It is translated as CASSSPGLAYEQYF.

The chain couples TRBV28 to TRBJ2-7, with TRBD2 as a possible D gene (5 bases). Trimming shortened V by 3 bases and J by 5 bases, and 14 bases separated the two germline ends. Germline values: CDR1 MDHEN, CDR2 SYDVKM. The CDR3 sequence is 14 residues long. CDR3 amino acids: CASSFRLRAHEQYF. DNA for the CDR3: TGTGCCAGCAGTTTTAGGTTGAGGGCCCACGAGCAGTACTTC.

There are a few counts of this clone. The CDR3 here is CASSVASGGTYEQYF. The CDR3 DNA reads TGTGCCAGCAGCGTAGCTAGCGGGGGAACCTACGAGCAGTACTTC. The chain recombines TRBV9 with TRBJ2-7; 10 positions match TRBD2. The CDR3 covers 15 residues. The J segment lost 2 bases and the V segment lost 0 bases, leaving 2 bases of the junction unmatched. Germline assignment: CDR1 SGDLS and CDR2 YYNGEE.